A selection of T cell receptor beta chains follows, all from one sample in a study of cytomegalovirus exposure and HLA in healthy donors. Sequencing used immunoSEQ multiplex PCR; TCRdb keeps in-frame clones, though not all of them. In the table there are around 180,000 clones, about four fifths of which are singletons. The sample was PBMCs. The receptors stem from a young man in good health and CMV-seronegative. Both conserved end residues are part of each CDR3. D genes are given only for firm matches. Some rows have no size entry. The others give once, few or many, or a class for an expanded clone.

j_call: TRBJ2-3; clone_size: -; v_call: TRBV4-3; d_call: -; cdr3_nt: TGCGCCAGCAGCCAAGATCGACAGGTACCAGATACGCAGTATTTT; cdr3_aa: CASSQDRQVPDTQYF
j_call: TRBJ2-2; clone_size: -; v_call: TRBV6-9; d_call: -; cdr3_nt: TGTGCGACTCCCGGGGAGCTGTTTTTT; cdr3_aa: CATPGELFF
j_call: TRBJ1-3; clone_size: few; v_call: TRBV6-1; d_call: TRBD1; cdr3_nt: TGTGCCAGCAGTGAAATGGGACAGGGGACTGGAAACACCATATATTTT; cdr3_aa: CASSEMGQGTGNTIYF
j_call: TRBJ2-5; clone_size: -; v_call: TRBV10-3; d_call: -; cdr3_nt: TGTGCCACTTCTAGGGACTCCCAAGAGACCCAGTACTTC; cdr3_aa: CATSRDSQETQYF
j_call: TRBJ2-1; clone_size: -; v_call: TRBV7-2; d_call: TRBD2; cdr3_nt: TGTGCCAGCAGCTCTGGACTAGTTGGAGAGCAGTTCTTC; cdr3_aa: CASSSGLVGEQFF
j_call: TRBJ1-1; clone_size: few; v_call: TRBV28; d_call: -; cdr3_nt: TGTGCCAGCACTCGCCCGGGTCAAAAGAACACTGAAGCTTTCTTT; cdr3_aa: CASTRPGQKNTEAFF
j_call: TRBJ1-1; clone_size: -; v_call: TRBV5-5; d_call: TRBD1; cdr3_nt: TGTGCCAGCAGCTCGACGACAGGGATTGAAGCTTTCTTT; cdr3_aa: CASSSTTGIEAFF
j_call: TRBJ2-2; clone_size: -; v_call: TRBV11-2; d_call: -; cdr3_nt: TGTGCCAGCAGGCGAGACAGCACCGGGGAGCTGTTTTTT; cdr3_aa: CASRRDSTGELFF
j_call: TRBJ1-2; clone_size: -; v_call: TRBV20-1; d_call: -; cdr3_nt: TGCAGTGCTAGAGATAGCTACACCTTC; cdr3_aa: CSARDSYTF
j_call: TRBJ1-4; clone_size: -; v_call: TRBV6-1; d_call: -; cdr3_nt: TGTGCCAGCAGTGTTCGGGGGGGGTTTGAAAAACTGTTTTTT; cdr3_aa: CASSVRGGFEKLFF
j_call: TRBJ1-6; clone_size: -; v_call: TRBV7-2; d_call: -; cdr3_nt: TGTGCCAGCAGCCCAGGCTCGGCCTCCTATAATTCACCCCTCCACTTT; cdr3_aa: CASSPGSASYNSPLHF
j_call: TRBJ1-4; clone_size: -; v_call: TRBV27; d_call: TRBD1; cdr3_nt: TGTGCCAGCAGTTTATCGATGTGGAGGGGGCCTAATGAAAAACTGTTTTTT; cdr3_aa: CASSLSMWRGPNEKLFF
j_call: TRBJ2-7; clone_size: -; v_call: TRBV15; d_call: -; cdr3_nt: TGTGCCACCGGGCAGGCCTCCTACGAGCAGTACTTC; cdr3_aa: CATGQASYEQYF
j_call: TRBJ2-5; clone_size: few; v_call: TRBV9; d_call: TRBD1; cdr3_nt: TGTGCCAGCAGCGTCGGACAGGCTCAAGAGACCCAGTACTTC; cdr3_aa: CASSVGQAQETQYF
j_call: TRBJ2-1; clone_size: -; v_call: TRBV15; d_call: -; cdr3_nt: TGTGCCACCAGCAGAGACGTGGGAGAGAACAATGAGCAGTTCTTC; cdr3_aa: CATSRDVGENNEQFF
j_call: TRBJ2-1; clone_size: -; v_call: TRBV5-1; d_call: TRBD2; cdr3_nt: TGCGCCAGCAGCTGGCGCCTAGCGGCCTCCTACAATGAGCAGTTCTTC; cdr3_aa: CASSWRLAASYNEQFF
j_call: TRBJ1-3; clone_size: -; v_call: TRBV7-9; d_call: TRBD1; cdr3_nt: TGTGCCAGCAGCTTAGCCCCAGACAGGGCTGGAAACACCATATATTTT; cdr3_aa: CASSLAPDRAGNTIYF